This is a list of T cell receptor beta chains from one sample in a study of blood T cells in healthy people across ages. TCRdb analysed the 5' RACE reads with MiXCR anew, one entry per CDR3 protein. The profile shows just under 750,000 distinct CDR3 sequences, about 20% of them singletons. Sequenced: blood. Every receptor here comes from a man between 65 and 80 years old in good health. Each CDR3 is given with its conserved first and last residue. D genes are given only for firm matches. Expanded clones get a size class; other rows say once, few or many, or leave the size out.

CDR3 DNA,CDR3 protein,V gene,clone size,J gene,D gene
TGTGCCAGCAGTTTTGGCCAGGGGGTATACAGGGAGAAGGATGGCTACACCTTC,CASSFGQGVYREKDGYTF,TRBV12-3/TRBV12-4,many,TRBJ1-2,TRBD1
TGTGCCAGCAGCGATCCGACAATTGAAAGGGCCCAGTACTTC,CASSDPTIERAQYF,TRBV2,few,TRBJ2-5,.
TGCAGCGTTGTGACAGAAGAGACCCAGTACTTC,CSVVTEETQYF,TRBV29-1,many,TRBJ2-5,.
TGCAGCGTTGAGGTCTTTAACTATGGCTACACCTTC,CSVEVFNYGYTF,TRBV29-1,few,TRBJ1-2,.
TGCGCCAGCCTGCGACTAGCGGGGGGGCAAGAGACCCAGTACTTT,CASLRLAGGQETQYF,TRBV10-2,few,TRBJ2-3,TRBD2
TGTGCCAGTAGCTCGGAGATCAGGGGTCAGCCCCAGCATTTT,CASSSEIRGQPQHF,TRBV19,.,TRBJ1-5,.
TGTGCCAGCTCACCTGACCGGCCAGGGGGCAAGGAGACCCAGTACTTC,CASSPDRPGGKETQYF,TRBV18,.,TRBJ2-5,TRBD1
TGTGCCAGCAGTGGAAATAGCGGGAGGTTGACAGATACGCAGTATTTT,CASSGNSGRLTDTQYF,TRBV6-1,few,TRBJ2-3,TRBD2
TGCAGTGCCGGGGACAGCACTAATGAAAAACTGTTTTTT,CSAGDSTNEKLFF,TRBV20-1,.,TRBJ1-4,TRBD1
TGTGCCAGCAGTGCTACAGGGGGGCGTGAAAAACTGTTTTTT,CASSATGGREKLFF,TRBV6-5,.,TRBJ1-4,TRBD1
TGCAGTGCTAGAGTGTCAGGGAAGGTTGGCGAGCAGTACTTC,CSARVSGKVGEQYF,TRBV20-1,few,TRBJ2-7,.
TGTGCCAGCAGCCCCAGCGGGTCTAGGGGCAAAAACATTCAGTACTTC,CASSPSGSRGKNIQYF,TRBV7-9,many,TRBJ2-4,.
TGTGCCAGCAGCATGACTAGTCCCCATGAGCAGTTCTTC,CASSMTSPHEQFF,TRBV11-3,.,TRBJ2-1,.
TGCGCCAGCAGACGGGACAACTTGAACACTGAAGCTTTCTTT,CASRRDNLNTEAFF,TRBV10-1,few,TRBJ1-1,.
TGTGCCACCGGAACACTAAACACCGGGGAGCTGTTTTTT,CATGTLNTGELFF,TRBV24-1,few,TRBJ2-2,.
TGTGCCAGCAGTCGATGGCAGGGCTCCTACGAGCAGTACTTC,CASSRWQGSYEQYF,TRBV12-3/TRBV12-4,.,TRBJ2-7,.
TGTGCCAGCAGCGTCACAGGGGGCGCTGGGGGAAACACCATATATTTT,CASSVTGGAGGNTIYF,TRBV7-2,few,TRBJ1-3,TRBD1
TGTGCCAGCAGTCCGCCCGTCGTCTCCTACGAGCAGTACTTC,CASSPPVVSYEQYF,TRBV28,few,TRBJ2-7,.
TGTGCCAGCAGTCCTGGGACTAGCGGGAGGGCGGCCTACAATGAGCAGTTCTTC,CASSPGTSGRAAYNEQFF,TRBV27,few,TRBJ2-1,TRBD2
TGCAGCGTTGCAGCGCAGGAGTTTCGTAATGAGCGGTTCTTC,CSVAAQEFRNERFF,TRBV29-1,.,TRBJ2-1,.
TGTGCCAGCTCACTAGGAACCCCCTCTAGCACAGATACGCAGTATTTT,CASSLGTPSSTDTQYF,TRBV18,few,TRBJ2-3,.
TGTGCCAGCAGTCCTGAACTGGGTGAAGCTTTCTTT,CASSPELGEAFF,TRBV2,few,TRBJ1-1,.
TGTGCCAGCAGTTTCCGGGACAACCAAGAGACCCAGTACTTC,CASSFRDNQETQYF,TRBV11-2,few,TRBJ2-5,.
TGCGCCAGCAGCTTCTTGGAGGGCGGCACAGGTACGCAGTATTTT,CASSFLEGGTGTQYF,TRBV5-1,few,TRBJ2-3,.
TGCGCCAGCAGCTTGGGACGGGACAGGGTTCCTGAAGCTTTCTTT,CASSLGRDRVPEAFF,TRBV5-1,few,TRBJ1-1,TRBD1
TGCAGTGCTAGAATCCGGGATTGGAAAGAGACCCAGTACTTC,CSARIRDWKETQYF,TRBV20-1,.,TRBJ2-5,.
TGTGCCAGCAGTTACAGGGAGGGCCTCTACAATGAGCAGTTCTTC,CASSYREGLYNEQFF,TRBV6-7,few,TRBJ2-1,TRBD2
TGTGCCAGCAGTTCCAGGGAGAGAGGAAACACCATATATTTT,CASSSRERGNTIYF,TRBV6-6,few,TRBJ1-3,.
TGCGCCAGCAGCGTTCTAGGGACCGGGGAGCTGTTTTTT,CASSVLGTGELFF,TRBV4-3,.,TRBJ2-2,.
TGTGCCAGCAGTTACTCCACGAAGGGGATTGGGGCCAACGTCCTGACTTTC,CASSYSTKGIGANVLTF,TRBV6-5,once,TRBJ2-6,.
TGCAGTGCTGGGAGGACAGGGGCGTACACCGGGGAGCTGTTTTTT,CSAGRTGAYTGELFF,TRBV20-1,few,TRBJ2-2,TRBD1
TGTGCCAGCAGTGTTCCCCACACCGTGAACACTGAAGCTTTCTTT,CASSVPHTVNTEAFF,TRBV2,.,TRBJ1-1,.
TGTGCCAGCAGCTTTGGACTAGCGGGACCCAGTAGGCAGTTCTTC,CASSFGLAGPSRQFF,TRBV7-2,.,TRBJ2-1,TRBD2
TGCAGCGTTGCAGACAGTAACTATGGCTACACCTTC,CSVADSNYGYTF,TRBV29-1,.,TRBJ1-2,.
TGTGCCAGCTTACTATCCGGGACAGTGAACACTGAAGCTTTCTTT,CASLLSGTVNTEAFF,TRBV18,.,TRBJ1-1,TRBD1
TGTGCCAGCAGCCAAGGGTGGTCAGCGGGTAGCACAGATACGCAGTATTTT,CASSQGWSAGSTDTQYF,TRBV4-2,.,TRBJ2-3,.
TGTGCCAGCAAAGCCCCCGGGATGACAGATACGCAGTATTTT,CASKAPGMTDTQYF,TRBV28,.,TRBJ2-3,.
TGCGCCAGCAGCTCCCTCCCCGGGCAAAGCAATCAGCCCCAGCATTTT,CASSSLPGQSNQPQHF,TRBV5-1,.,TRBJ1-5,.
TGTGCCAGCATTCTCGGTGGGACAGGGAGCTCCTACGAGCAGTACTTC,CASILGGTGSSYEQYF,TRBV28,.,TRBJ2-7,TRBD1
TGTGCCAGCAGCCTAGCGCTAGCGGGGAAATATGAGCAGTTCTTC,CASSLALAGKYEQFF,TRBV7-2,.,TRBJ2-1,TRBD2